The 30 T cell receptor beta chains below come from one sample, sequenced in a study of cytomegalovirus exposure and HLA in healthy donors. In the PCR, 60 Vbeta and 13 Jbeta primers were used. TCRdb's copy holds only in-frame clones and misses some; the assay was immunoSEQ multiplex PCR. The table includes about 140,000 clones, approximately 80% detected once. The sample was PBMCs. These receptors were taken from a middle-aged woman in good health and CMV-seronegative.

The sample holds a few counts of this clone. The chain carries TRBV9 and TRBJ2-7, with D perhaps matching TRBD1 (5 bases). From germline, CDR1 is SGDLS and CDR2 YYNGEE. CDR3 length equals 12 residues. Between the trimmed V and J ends, which lost 3 bases and 3 bases, there was a span of 7 bases. The CDR3 loop reads CASSADNYEQYF. CDR3 nucleotides: TGTGCCAGCAGCGCGGACAACTACGAGCAGTACTTC. Based on the CDR3 plus reference TRBV9 and TRBJ2-7, the full variable domain is DSGVTQTPKHLITATGQRVTLRCSPRSGDLSVYWYQQSLDQGLQFLIQYYNGEERAKGNILERFSAQQFPDLHSELNLSSLELGDSALYFCASSADNYEQYFGPGTRLTVT.

This chain connects TRBV7-7 to TRBJ2-2, with D possibly being TRBD2 (6 bases). CDR3 length: 15 amino acids. CDR1 is SSHAT, CDR2 FNYEAQ, per germline (reference sequence). Trimming pared 4 bases from V and 4 bases from J, leaving 13 bases between. CDR3 in amino acids: CASSSTAGRTGELFF. The CDR3 DNA reads TGTGCCAGCAGCTCGACAGCGGGCCGCACCGGGGAGCTGTTTTTT.

There are a few counts of this clone. The chain recombines TRBV11-2 with TRBJ1-5; D is unresolved. CDR1 and CDR2 (germline): SGHAT, FQNNGV. The CDR3 runs 15 residues. The V and J ends lost 1 base and 1 base respectively, with 8 bases between them. The CDR3 DNA is TGTGCCAGCAGCTTAGGGGCCCTAAGCAATCAGCCCCAGCATTTT. Translation: CASSLGALSNQPQHF.

The chain joins TRBV7-6 to TRBJ2-5; D unresolved. The J call is in doubt because the DNA end fits TRBJ2-7 better. Per germline, CDR1 SGHVS and CDR2 FNYEAQ. The CDR3 loop spans 14 amino acids. As DNA, the CDR3 is TGTGCCAGCAGCCCCGTCATGAGCTCCTACGAGCAGTACTTC. As protein: CASSPVMSSYEQYF.

The CDR3 sequence: CAISGEQGRGTEQYF. The CDR3 DNA reads TGTGCCATCAGTGGGGAACAGGGAAGGGGCACCGAGCAGTACTTC. This chain links TRBV10-3 with TRBJ2-7, with TRBD1 as a possible D gene (6 bases). This CDR3 has 15 residues. V lost 4 bases, J lost 6 bases, and 19 bases lay in between. Germline values: CDR1 ENHRY, CDR2 SYGVKD.

A note on this clone: Germline is not matched at one junction end, which may reflect a read error. This sequence joins TRBV15 and TRBJ1-6; 7 bases line up with TRBD1. There are 14 residues in the CDR3. Germline values: CDR1 LNHNV, CDR2 YYDKDF (reference sequence). The CDR3 DNA follows: TGTGTCACCAGCAGAGATCGAGGGGGCTCACCCCTCCACTTT. Protein product: CVTSRDRGGSPLHF. The complete variable domain, with remaining parts taken from reference TRBV15 and TRBJ1-6, reads DAMVIQNPRYQVTQFGKPVTLSCSQTLNHNVMYWYQQKSSQAPKLLFHYYDKDFNNEADTPDNFQSRRPNTSFCFLDIRSPGLGDTAMYLCVTSRDRGGSPLHFGNGTRLTVT.

The gene calls are TRBV2 and TRBJ1-5; no clear D. V was cut by 0 bases and J by 4 bases, with 4 bases left in between. CDR3 length: 13 residues. Germline assignment: CDR1 SNHLY and CDR2 FYNNEI. The CDR3 DNA is TGTGCCAGCAGTGAAGCAGAGAATCAGCCCCAGCATTTT. It codes for CASSEAENQPQHF.

The rearrangement links TRBV4-1 to TRBJ2-1; possible D gene TRBD1, 5 bases. Germline V CDR1 and CDR2: MGHRA, YSYEKL. This CDR3 has 15 amino acids. The V end lost 4 bases, the J end lost 6 bases, and 16 bases lay between the germline ends. The CDR3 region has the DNA TGCGCCAGCAGCCCCAGGGTTGACCCTCGCAATGAGCAGTTCTTC. This translates into CASSPRVDPRNEQFF.

The genes are TRBV28 and TRBJ2-3; D may be TRBD2 (6 bases). Per the germline V gene, CDR1 is MDHEN and CDR2 is SYDVKM. This CDR3 contains 15 residues. V was clipped by 6 bases and J by 0 bases, with 13 bases between them. This CDR3 reads CASRGDLTSTDTQYF. CDR3 sequence (DNA): TGTGCCAGCAGAGGGGACTTAACTAGCACAGATACGCAGTATTTT.

The rearrangement links TRBV9 to TRBJ2-7; unclear D gene. Trimming took off 2 bases at V and 3 bases at J, with 3 bases between the two ends. Per germline, CDR1 SGDLS and CDR2 YYNGEE. The CDR3 is 11 residues long. Here the CDR3 reads CASSVIYEQYF. The CDR3 DNA reads as TGTGCCAGCAGCGTCATCTACGAGCAGTACTTC.

V and J are TRBV7-2 and TRBJ2-7, with 8 bases identical to TRBD1. CDR3 length: 16 amino acids. With 5 bases clipped from V and 2 bases from J, the junction kept 11 bases outside the gene matches. From germline, CDR1 is SGHTA and CDR2 FQGNSA. CDR3 in amino acids: CASSPTWTGLPYEQYF. In DNA form, the CDR3 reads TGTGCCAGCAGCCCTACCTGGACAGGGCTGCCCTACGAGCAGTACTTC. Based on the CDR3 plus reference TRBV7-2 and TRBJ2-7, the full variable domain is GAGVSQSPSNKVTEKGKDVELRCDPISGHTALYWYRQSLGQGLEFLIYFQGNSAPDKSGLPSDRFSAERTGGSVSTLTIQRTQQEDSAVYLCASSPTWTGLPYEQYFGPGTRLTVT.

V is TRBV7-3 and J is TRBJ2-7; D perhaps matches TRBD2 (6 bases). Germline V gene sequence: CDR1 SGHTA, CDR2 FQGTGA. This CDR3 spans 13 amino acids. Trimming took off 1 base at V and 5 bases at J, with 9 bases between the two ends. The CDR3 nucleotides read TGTGCCAGCAGCTTAATGGAGGGCCACGAGCAGTACTTC. Translating gives CASSLMEGHEQYF.

This clone was counted a single time. The gene calls are TRBV5-6 and TRBJ2-3, with 9 bases fitting TRBD2. This CDR3 region has 14 residues. Germline CDR1 reads SGHDT; CDR2 reads YYEEEE. With 0 bases clipped from V and 6 bases from J, the junction kept 2 bases outside the gene matches. The chain's CDR3 is CASSLELAGDTQYF. The CDR3 bases are TGTGCCAGCAGCTTGGAACTAGCGGGCGATACGCAGTATTTT.

This chain links TRBV10-1 with TRBJ2-1; D gene unclear. The ends were cut back, 1 base at V and 0 bases at J, with 4 bases in the middle. The CDR3 spans 14 residues. Germline V gives CDR1 WNHNN, CDR2 SYGVQD (reference sequence). The CDR3 is CASSEFNSYNEQFF. CDR3 sequence (DNA): TGCGCCAGCAGTGAGTTTAACTCCTACAATGAGCAGTTCTTC.

CDR3 region: CASSLTAGGSYNEQFF. CDR3 bases: TGTGCCAGCAGCTTAACCGCCGGGGGCTCCTACAATGAGCAGTTCTTC. The chain combines TRBV7-3 with TRBJ2-1; TRBD2 might be the D (6 bases). V lost 0 bases and J 0 bases, leaving 9 bases between the germline ends. Germline V gene sequence: CDR1 SGHTA, CDR2 FQGTGA. CDR3 length: 16 residues.

The table lists this clone with a count of one. V usage is TRBV11-1 and J usage is TRBJ2-5; TRBD1 might be the D (7 bases). CDR1 SGHAT and CDR2 FQDESV come from the germline V gene (reference sequence). CDR3 length: 15 amino acids. V lost 2 bases, J lost 1 base, and 11 bases lay in between. The CDR3 spells CASSLRQGLQETQYF. In nucleotides, the CDR3 is TGTGCCAGCAGCTTACGACAGGGACTCCAAGAGACCCAGTACTTC.

The genes are TRBV7-2 and TRBJ2-7; 12 bases agree with TRBD2. This CDR3 spans 17 amino acids. Germline CDR1 and CDR2: SGHTA and FQGNSA. V dropped 2 bases and J dropped 3; count of bases not matched to a gene: 8. This CDR3 reads CASSLRTSGTQHYEQYF. The DNA for the CDR3 is TGTGCCAGCAGCTTAAGGACTAGCGGGACTCAGCACTACGAGCAGTACTTC.

This chain links TRBV2 with TRBJ2-2; no clear D. The CDR3 covers 13 residues. Germline V gene data show CDR1 as SNHLY and CDR2 as FYNNEI. V was cut by 4 bases and J by 8 bases, with 11 bases left in between. Here the CDR3 reads CASSVNSWGELFF. CDR3 nucleotides: TGTGCCAGCAGTGTGAACTCCTGGGGGGAGCTGTTTTTT.

A remark on this clone: The identical CDR3 is also encoded by other nucleotide sequences in the sample. The gene calls are TRBV27 and TRBJ1-4; tentative D call: TRBD1 (6 bases). V shed 2 bases and J shed 8 bases, with 15 bases lying between them. This CDR3 has 15 residues. Looked up from germline, CDR1 is MNHEY and CDR2 is SMNVEV (reference sequence). CDR3 coding DNA: TGTGCCAGCAGTTTAAGGGGGGGCGCTGGGGAAAAACTGTTTTTT. This gives the protein CASSLRGGAGEKLFF.

The chain has TRBV5-1 and TRBJ1-2; 8 nucleotides line up with TRBD1. J gave up 6 bases and V 3 bases, and 1 base lay outside the gene matches. CDR1 and CDR2 (germline): SGHRS, YFSETQ. This CDR3 region has 12 residues. CDR3 protein: CASSWTGNGYTF. DNA of the CDR3: TGCGCCAGCAGCTGGACAGGGAATGGCTACACCTTC.

The gene calls are TRBV7-3 and TRBJ1-1; 10 bases line up with TRBD1. CDR1 is SGHTA, CDR2 FQGTGA, per germline. Trimming cost V 5 bases and J 0 bases; bases outside gene matches: 3. This CDR3 has 15 amino acids. The CDR3 bases are TGTGCCAGCAGCCCGGGACAGGGGATGAACACTGAAGCTTTCTTT. It encodes CASSPGQGMNTEAFF.

The CDR3 bases are TGTGCCAGCAGTGCTACCGGGACAGGGGTGAATAGCGGGATCTACGAGCAGTACTTC. This sequence encodes CASSATGTGVNSGIYEQYF. The gene calls are TRBV6-1 and TRBJ2-7, with 10 bases identical to TRBD1. The CDR3 totals 19 residues. Germline trimming cut 4 bases from V and 3 bases from J; bases unmatched to any gene: 18. Looked up from germline, CDR1 is MNHNS and CDR2 is SASEGT.

This sequence joins TRBV28 and TRBJ2-1; TRBD2 aligns across 8 bases. This CDR3 spans 15 amino acids. Germline CDR1 MDHEN, CDR2 SYDVKM. With 2 bases clipped from V and 4 bases from J, the junction kept 4 bases outside the gene matches. The CDR3 here is CASSLLREGYNEQFF. CDR3 sequence (DNA): TGTGCCAGCAGTTTACTACGGGAGGGATACAATGAGCAGTTCTTC. Drawing the rest from reference TRBV28 and TRBJ2-1, the complete variable domain is DVKVTQSSRYLVKRTGEKVFLECVQDMDHENMFWYRQDPGLGLRLIYFSYDVKMKEKGDIPEGYSVSREKKERFSLILESASTNQTSMYLCASSLLREGYNEQFFGPGTRLTVL.

J is TRBJ2-1 and V is TRBV19; D possibly corresponds to TRBD1 (6 bases). The V and J ends lost 6 bases and 4 bases respectively, with 10 bases between them. The CDR3 length is 13 residues. Germline CDR1 reads LNHDA; CDR2 reads SQIVND (reference sequence). This chain's CDR3 is CASSKQGYNEQFF. Written as DNA, the CDR3 is TGTGCCAGTAGCAAACAGGGATACAATGAGCAGTTCTTC. The variable domain in full, completed from reference TRBV19 and TRBJ2-1, reads DGGITQSPKYLFRKEGQNVTLSCEQNLNHDAMYWYRQDPGQGLRLIYYSQIVNDFQKGDIAEGYSVSREKKESFPLTVTSAQKNPTAFYLCASSKQGYNEQFFGPGTRLTVL.

This sequence joins TRBV19 and TRBJ1-4; the match to TRBD1 covers 7 bases. The CDR3 spans 17 residues. The germline gives CDR1 LNHDA, CDR2 SQIVND (reference sequence). The junction had 12 bases not matched to a gene; V was cut back by 0 bases and J by 8 bases. This CDR3 is CASSIEWRRQGREKLFF. The CDR3 nucleotides are TGTGCCAGTAGTATAGAATGGAGGCGACAGGGACGGGAAAAACTGTTTTTT.

The chain links TRBV5-4 to TRBJ1-5, with TRBD1 as a possible D gene (5 bases). Germline lookup yields CDR1 SGHNT and CDR2 YYREEE (reference sequence). Trimming took 2 bases from V and 0 from J, leaving 15 bases between them. The CDR3 extends over 17 amino acids. CDR3 amino acids: CASSFRQGPFSNQPQHF. The CDR3 DNA follows: TGTGCCAGCAGCTTTAGGCAGGGTCCCTTTAGCAATCAGCCCCAGCATTTT.

The chain carries TRBV5-1 and TRBJ1-1; the D gene is possibly TRBD1 (5 bases). Trimming cost V 1 base and J 5 bases, with 12 bases left between them. Germline V gene data show CDR1 as SGHRS and CDR2 as YFSETQ. This CDR3 comprises 14 residues. The CDR3 coding sequence is TGCGCCAGCAGCTTGCAGGGAGCGGGTACTGAAGCTTTCTTT. Translating gives CASSLQGAGTEAFF.

The chain joins TRBV27 to TRBJ2-6, with D perhaps TRBD2 (6 bases). The germline V gene has CDR1 MNHEY and CDR2 SMNVEV (reference sequence). V was clipped by 6 bases and J by 0 bases, with 18 bases between them. CDR3 length equals 18 residues. The CDR3 DNA reads as TGTGCCAGCAGCCCGACTAGACGACTAAGCTCTGGGGCCAACGTCCTGACTTTC. Translating gives CASSPTRRLSSGANVLTF.

The chain uses TRBV4-2 and TRBJ2-5; D not resolved. Germline V gene lookup returns CDR1 LGHNA and CDR2 YNFKEQ. Trimming took off 0 bases at V and 1 base at J, with 9 bases between the two ends. This CDR3 is built from 15 residues. The CDR3 sequence is CASSQDVVGQETQYF. Here the CDR3 DNA reads TGTGCCAGCAGCCAAGATGTCGTCGGCCAAGAGACCCAGTACTTC.

The chain carries TRBV7-2 and TRBJ2-3, with a weak D call TRBD2 (5 bases). Trimming removed 2 bases from V and 0 bases from J, with 6 bases in between. The CDR3 is 14 amino acids. Germline loops: CDR1 SGHTA, CDR2 FQGNSA. The CDR3 spells CASSLRTSTDTQYF. The CDR3 DNA is TGTGCCAGCAGCTTAAGGACTAGCACAGATACGCAGTATTTT.